Sequencing of this TCR beta chain was carried out in a study of blood T cell repertoires in COVID-19. Study-level information: T cells, B-cell-depleted T cells, or PBMCs supplied cDNA or gDNA.

Everyone who took part was roughly 18 to 89 years old, and they came from about 25 US areas. Clinical history as reported by participants underpinned cohort assignment. In the study's own analysis: Amplification with reference gene primers provided the estimates of nucleated cell counts. Produced via immunoSEQ multiplex PCR; TCRdb's table is partial and in-frame only. V, J and clone size derive from that table, while D and trimming were established from the DNA sequence. The sample yields 100,000 to 150,000 clones, around 88% seen once. Germline-derived CDR1 and CDR2 are SGHTA and FQGNSA. V was cut by 4 bases and J by 6 bases, with 7 bases left in between. This CDR3 region has 12 residues. This clone appeared once.

The sequenced material came from PBMCs or T cells enriched from blood (not recorded which). The clonotype comes from a woman between 45 and 60 years old who had recovered from COVID-19. The rearrangement joins TRBV7-2 to TRBJ2-1; D remains ambiguous. The CDR3 here is CASSSMRNEQFF. The CDR3, as DNA: TGTGCCAGCAGCTCCATGCGCAATGAGCAGTTCTTC.